This T cell receptor (beta chain) was sequenced for a study of OX40 agonist ivuxolimab in advanced cancers. Generated by immunoSEQ multiplex PCR, the TCRdb table keeps only in-frame clones and is missing some. Found here are 62,000 or so clones, around nine tenths of them singletons; the top ten hold roughly 2%. Study-wide results and limits: Both blood CD4+ and CD8+ T cells showed clonal growth by week 6 at 0.1 to 3.0 mg/kg.

Comment on this clone: Its antigen is not known.

Exclusion applied to patients with autoimmune disease history or systemic immunosuppression. J lost 9 bases, V lost 7 bases, and 3 bases had no gene match. CDR1 MNHEY and CDR2 SVGAGI come from the germline V gene. The CDR3 covers 11 residues. The source material was CD4+ or CD8+ T cells sorted from blood, sampled in a trial of the OX40 agonist ivuxolimab. This clonotype was sampled from an adult with an advanced solid tumor such as melanoma, head and neck, liver or kidney cancer. J is TRBJ2-1 and V is TRBV6-5, with TRBD2 identical over 7 bases. Here the CDR3 reads CASTRGGEQFF. The CDR3 nucleotides read TGTGCCAGCACCCGCGGGGGTGAGCAGTTCTTC.